The following is a T cell receptor beta chain sequence with its context. What it recognizes is unknown. This CDR3 spans 14 amino acids. Germline CDR1 SGHTA, CDR2 FQGNSA. V was cut by 1 base and J by 6 bases, with 12 bases left in between. MiXCR was run by TCRdb on the reads, yielding one entry per CDR3 protein. Here the sample spans over 250,000 distinct CDR3 sequences, approximately 22% being singletons. This sample is drawn from a study of T cell repertoires in cytomegalovirus infection. The sequence derives from a human donor in good health (CMV status not recorded). Some clones in this sample may be carry-over from other donors' samples. This chain connects TRBV7-2 to TRBJ1-1; D unresolved. The source material was cultured PBMCs, sampled from culture after CMV antigen stimulation. CDR3 DNA sequence: TGTGCCAGCAGCTTAGGGACTGAGAGCGCTGAAGCTTTCTTT. As protein: CASSLGTESAEAFF.